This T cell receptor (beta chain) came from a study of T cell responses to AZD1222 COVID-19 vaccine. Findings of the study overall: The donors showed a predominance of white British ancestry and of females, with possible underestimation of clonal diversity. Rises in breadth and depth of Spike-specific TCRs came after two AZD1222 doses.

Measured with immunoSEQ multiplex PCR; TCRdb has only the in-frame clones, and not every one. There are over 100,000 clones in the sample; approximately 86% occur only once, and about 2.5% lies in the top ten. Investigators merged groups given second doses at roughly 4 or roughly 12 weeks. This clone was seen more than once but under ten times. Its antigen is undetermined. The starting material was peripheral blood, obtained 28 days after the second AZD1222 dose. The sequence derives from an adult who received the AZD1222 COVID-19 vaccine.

CDR3 coding DNA: TGCGCCAGCAGCTTAGAGAATAGCTACACCTTC. Its translation is CASSLENSYTF. V is TRBV5-1 and J is TRBJ1-2; D call uncertain. CDR1 is SGHRS, CDR2 YFSETQ, per germline. CDR3 size: 11 residues. Trimming stripped 2 bases from V and 9 bases from J, with 8 bases between.